This entry concerns a single T cell receptor beta chain. Its antigen is currently unknown. The data originate from a study of T cell responses to AZD1222 COVID-19 vaccine. Study-level findings and limits: The sample set comprised mostly white British donors with more females, and clonal diversity was possibly underestimated. The study found Spike-specific TCR breadth and depth rose after two AZD1222 doses. Scientists sampled the repertoires only once the peak T cell response had passed.

The assay was immunoSEQ multiplex PCR, and TCRdb's table has in-frame clones only and misses some. The sample shows some 79,000 clones, less than 85% of them seen only once. The CDR3 totals 13 residues. Germline CDR1 and CDR2: GTSNPN and SVGIG (reference sequence). V lost 2 bases and J lost 3, with 8 bases in between. The sample consisted of peripheral blood, taken 28 days after the second AZD1222 dose. The rearrangement links TRBV30 to TRBJ2-1; D perhaps matches TRBD1 (6 bases). This TCR was recovered from an adult who received the AZD1222 COVID-19 vaccine. This chain's CDR3 is CAWSRDNYNEQFF. CDR3 DNA: TGTGCCTGGAGTAGGGACAACTACAATGAGCAGTTCTTC.